What follows is one T cell receptor (beta chain) and its context. Its antigen is unidentified. The V end was cut by 6 bases, the J end by 1 base, with 19 bases between. Looked up from germline, CDR1 is SEHNR and CDR2 is FQNEAQ (reference sequence). The length of the CDR3 is 17 residues. This sample is part of a study of STAT3 mutations in large granular lymphocyte leukemia. Turning to the study itself: Roughly half of the longitudinally sequenced T-LGLL patients carried detectable canonical activating STAT3 mutations.

Study results and caveats: Some patients had dominant TCR clones larger than their STAT3 mutant burden. Samples missed the first appearance of the clone. Every T-LGLL patient had at least one immunodominant TCRbeta clonotype. Persisting codominant clonotypes may have hidden a small pathogenic clone.

Only in-frame clones appear in the TCRdb table, and some are missing; sequencing was by immunoSEQ multiplex PCR. The sample carries roughly 9,400 clones, 80% to 95% recorded once. The rearrangement links TRBV7-9 to TRBJ1-5; D unclear. What was sequenced was peripheral blood mononuclear cells. The sequence derives from a man aged 55-75 years with T-cell large granular lymphocyte leukemia. Some clones in this sample may be carry-over from other donors' samples. The CDR3: CASSLGESSGSNQPQHF. CDR3 in DNA: TGTGCCAGCAGTCTTGGGGAGTCCAGTGGGAGCAATCAGCCCCAGCATTTT.